This T cell receptor beta chain appears in the sequencing data of a study of molecular identifiers for immune sequencing clone quantification. This clonotype was seen at least ten times. The length of the CDR3 is 15 residues. Trimming removed 5 bases from V and 6 bases from J; junction bases left unmatched: 11. Germline V gives CDR1 SGHVS, CDR2 FNYEAQ. TCRdb independently ran MiXCR on the PCR reads; one entry per CDR3 protein. The sample has roughly 320,000 distinct CDR3 sequences, around 21% seen once. This sequence was found in a human donor in good health. Some libraries in this study had Jurkat cell RNA spiked in. Material: naive CD8+ T cells from blood, with Jurkat cell RNA spiked in. Subset specified: FACS-sorted CD8+CD4-CCR7+CD45RA+ naive T cells. The V gene is TRBV7-6, the J gene TRBJ2-3, with 7 bases aligning to TRBD2. The CDR3 reads CASSPGGGISDTQYF. CDR3 nucleotide sequence: TGTGCCAGCAGCCCGGGAGGAGGGATTTCGGATACGCAGTATTTT.